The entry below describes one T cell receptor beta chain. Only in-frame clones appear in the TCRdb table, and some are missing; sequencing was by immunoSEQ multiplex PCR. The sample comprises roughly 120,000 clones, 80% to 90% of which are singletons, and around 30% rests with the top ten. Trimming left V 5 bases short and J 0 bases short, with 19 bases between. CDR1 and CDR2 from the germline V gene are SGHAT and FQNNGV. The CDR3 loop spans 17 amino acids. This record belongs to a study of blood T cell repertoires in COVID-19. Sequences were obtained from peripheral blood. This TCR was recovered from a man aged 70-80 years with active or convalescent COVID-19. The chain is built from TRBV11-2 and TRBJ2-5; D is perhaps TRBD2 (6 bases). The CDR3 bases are TGTGCCAGCAGCGAAGAGGTTGGGACTGACTACCAAGAGACCCAGTACTTC. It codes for CASSEEVGTDYQETQYF. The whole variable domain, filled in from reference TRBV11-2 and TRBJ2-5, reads EAGVAQSPRYKIIEKRQSVAFWCNPISGHATLYWYQQILGQGPKLLIQFQNNGVVDDSQLPKDRFSAERLKGVDSTLKIQPAKLEDSAVYLCASSEEVGTDYQETQYFGPGTRLLVL.